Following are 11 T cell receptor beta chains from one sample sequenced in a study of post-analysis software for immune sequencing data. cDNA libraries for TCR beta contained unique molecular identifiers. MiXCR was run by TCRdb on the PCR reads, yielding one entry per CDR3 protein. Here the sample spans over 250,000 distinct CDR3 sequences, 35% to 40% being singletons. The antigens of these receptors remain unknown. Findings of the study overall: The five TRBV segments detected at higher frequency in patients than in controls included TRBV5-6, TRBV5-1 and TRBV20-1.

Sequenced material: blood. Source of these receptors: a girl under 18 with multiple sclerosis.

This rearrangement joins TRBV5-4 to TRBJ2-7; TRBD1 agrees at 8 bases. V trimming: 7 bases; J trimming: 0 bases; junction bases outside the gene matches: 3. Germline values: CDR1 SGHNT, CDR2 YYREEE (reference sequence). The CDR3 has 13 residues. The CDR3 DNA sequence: TGTGCCAGCCGGGACAGGTCCTCCTACGAGCAGTACTTC. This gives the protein CASRDRSSYEQYF.

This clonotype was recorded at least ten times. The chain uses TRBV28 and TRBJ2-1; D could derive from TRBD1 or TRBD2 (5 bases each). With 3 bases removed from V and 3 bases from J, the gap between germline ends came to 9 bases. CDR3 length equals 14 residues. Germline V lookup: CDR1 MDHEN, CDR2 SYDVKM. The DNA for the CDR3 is TGTGCCAGCAGTTTTAGGGACCTCTACAATGAGCAGTTCTTC. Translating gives CASSFRDLYNEQFF. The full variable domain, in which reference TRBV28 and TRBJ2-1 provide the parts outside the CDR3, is DVKVTQSSRYLVKRTGEKVFLECVQDMDHENMFWYRQDPGLGLRLIYFSYDVKMKEKGDIPEGYSVSREKKERFSLILESASTNQTSMYLCASSFRDLYNEQFFGPGTRLTVL.

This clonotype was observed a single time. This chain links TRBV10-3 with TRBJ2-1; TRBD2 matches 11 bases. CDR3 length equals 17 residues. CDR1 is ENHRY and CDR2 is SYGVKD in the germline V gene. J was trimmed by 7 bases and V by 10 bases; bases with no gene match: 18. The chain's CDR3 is CATRGSGGDPRFNEQFF. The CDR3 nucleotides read TGTGCCACCAGGGGTAGCGGGGGGGACCCCCGATTTAATGAGCAGTTCTTC.

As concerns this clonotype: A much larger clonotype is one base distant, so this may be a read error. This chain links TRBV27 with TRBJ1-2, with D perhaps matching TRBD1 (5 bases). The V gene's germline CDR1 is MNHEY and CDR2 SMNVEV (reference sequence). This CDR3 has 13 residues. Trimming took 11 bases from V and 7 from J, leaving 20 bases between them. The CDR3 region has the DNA TGTGCCGCCTGGGGGGGTCGCGACTCTGGCTACACCTTC. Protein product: CAAWGGRDSGYTF.

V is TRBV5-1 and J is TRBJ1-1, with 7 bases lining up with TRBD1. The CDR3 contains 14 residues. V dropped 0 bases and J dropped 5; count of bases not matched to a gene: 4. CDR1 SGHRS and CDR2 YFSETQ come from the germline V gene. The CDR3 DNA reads TGCGCCAGCAGCTTGGGACAGGGAGGGACTGAAGCTTTCTTT. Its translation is CASSLGQGGTEAFF.

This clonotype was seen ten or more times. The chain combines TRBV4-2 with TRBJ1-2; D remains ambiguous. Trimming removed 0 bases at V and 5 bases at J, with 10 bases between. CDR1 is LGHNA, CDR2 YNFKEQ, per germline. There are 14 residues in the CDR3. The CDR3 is CASSQDSKSYGYTF. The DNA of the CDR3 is TGTGCCAGCAGCCAAGACAGCAAATCGTATGGCTACACCTTC.

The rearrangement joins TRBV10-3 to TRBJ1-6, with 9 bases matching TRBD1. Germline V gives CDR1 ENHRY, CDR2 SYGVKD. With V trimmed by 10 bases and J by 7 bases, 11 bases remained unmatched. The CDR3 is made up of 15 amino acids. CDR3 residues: CATQGGTGKNSPLHF. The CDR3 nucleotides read TGTGCCACCCAAGGCGGGACAGGGAAGAATTCACCCCTCCACTTT.

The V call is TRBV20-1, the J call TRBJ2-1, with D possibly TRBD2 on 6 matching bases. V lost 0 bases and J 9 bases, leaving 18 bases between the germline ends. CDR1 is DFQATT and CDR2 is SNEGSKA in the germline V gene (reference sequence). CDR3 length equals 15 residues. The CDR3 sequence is CSARDPGSSRREQFF. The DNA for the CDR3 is TGCAGTGCTAGAGATCCCGGGAGCTCCCGGCGTGAGCAGTTCTTC.

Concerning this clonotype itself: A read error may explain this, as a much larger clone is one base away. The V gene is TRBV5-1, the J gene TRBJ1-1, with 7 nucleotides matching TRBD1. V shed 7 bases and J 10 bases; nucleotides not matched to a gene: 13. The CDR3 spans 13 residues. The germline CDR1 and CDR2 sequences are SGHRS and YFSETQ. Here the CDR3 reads CASGLGDSARAFF. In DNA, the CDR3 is TGCGCCAGCGGCCTAGGGGACAGCGCGCGAGCTTTCTTT.

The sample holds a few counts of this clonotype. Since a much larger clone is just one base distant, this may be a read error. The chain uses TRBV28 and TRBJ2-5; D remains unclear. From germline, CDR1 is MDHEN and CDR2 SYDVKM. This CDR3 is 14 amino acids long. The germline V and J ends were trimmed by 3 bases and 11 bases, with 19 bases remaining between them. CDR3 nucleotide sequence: TGTGCCAGCAGTTTTTCAGGACGGCACAATGAGCAGTACTTC. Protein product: CASSFSGRHNEQYF.

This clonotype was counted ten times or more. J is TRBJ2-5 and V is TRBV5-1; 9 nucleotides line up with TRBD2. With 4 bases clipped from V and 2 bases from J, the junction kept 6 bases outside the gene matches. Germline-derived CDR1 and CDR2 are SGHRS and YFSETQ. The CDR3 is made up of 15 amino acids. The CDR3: CASSTQRGAQETQYF. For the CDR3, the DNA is TGCGCCAGCAGCACCCAGCGGGGGGCTCAAGAGACCCAGTACTTC. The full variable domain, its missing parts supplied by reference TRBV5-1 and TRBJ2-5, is KAGVTQTPRYLIKTRGQQVTLSCSPISGHRSVSWYQQTPGQGLQFLFEYFSETQRNKGNFPGRFSGRQFSNSRSEMNVSTLELGDSALYLCASSTQRGAQETQYFGPGTRLLVL.